This T cell receptor (beta chain) was found in a study of shared clonotypes between healthy human individuals. Overall study results and limits: Naive subsets tended to show greater estimated richness than memory subsets. Owing to a small donor count, the genetic and exposure-history diversity represented was limited.

The table came from immunoSEQ multiplex PCR; TCRdb's copy has only in-frame clones and leaves some out. The sample lists 2 million to 3 million clones, 90% to 95% occurring once. The CDR3 runs to 15 residues. Regarding this clone: Its antigen remains unidentified.

This TCR was recovered from a man aged 18-30 years in good health. The V and J genes are TRBV21-1 and TRBJ2-3; the table's D call, TRBD2, has no DNA check behind it. TRBV21-1 corresponds to a pseudogene. Sequencing was performed on naive CD4+ T cells sorted from blood. Indicated subset: CD45RA+ positively selected. CDR3 loop: CASSKGLDSTDTQYF. As DNA, the CDR3 is TGTGCCAGCAGCAAAGGGCTAGACAGCACAGATACGCAGTATTTT.